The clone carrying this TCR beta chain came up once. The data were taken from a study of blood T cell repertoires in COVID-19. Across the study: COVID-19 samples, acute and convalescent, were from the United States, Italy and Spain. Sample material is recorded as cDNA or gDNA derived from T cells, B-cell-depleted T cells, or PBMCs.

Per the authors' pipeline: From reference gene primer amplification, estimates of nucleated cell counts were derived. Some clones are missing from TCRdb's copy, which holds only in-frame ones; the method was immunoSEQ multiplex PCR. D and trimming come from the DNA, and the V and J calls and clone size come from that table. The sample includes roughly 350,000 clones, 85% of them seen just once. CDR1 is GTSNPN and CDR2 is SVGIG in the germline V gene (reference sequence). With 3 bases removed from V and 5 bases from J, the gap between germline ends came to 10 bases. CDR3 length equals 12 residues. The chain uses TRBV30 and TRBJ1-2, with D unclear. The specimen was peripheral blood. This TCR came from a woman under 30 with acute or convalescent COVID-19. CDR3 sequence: CAWRSGLYGYTF. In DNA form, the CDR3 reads TGTGCCTGGAGGAGCGGACTGTATGGCTACACCTTC.